These T cell receptor beta chains were read from a single sample in a study of blood T cells in healthy people across ages. TCRdb analysed the 5' RACE reads with MiXCR anew, one entry per CDR3 protein. The table has 540,000 or so distinct CDR3 sequences, 25% to 30% seen once. Sample: blood. The receptor source for this set is a woman between 65 and 79 years old in good health. CDR3s include the opening cysteine and the closing phenylalanine or tryptophan. D genes are given only for firm matches. Clone size is given for some rows only: seen once, a few or many times, or a class if the clone is expanded.

CDR3nt: TGTGCCAGTAGTTCCCGACAGGGGACCTACGAGCAGTACTTC
CDR3aa: CASSSRQGTYEQYF
abundance: few
v_gene: TRBV19
len: 14
j_gene: TRBJ2-7
d_gene: TRBD1

CDR3nt: TGCAGCGGTAGGAATTCGACTAGCGGTTCCTGGTGTGGGACCCAGTACTTC
CDR3aa: CSGRNSTSGSWCGTQYF
abundance: .
v_gene: TRBV29-1
len: 17
j_gene: TRBJ2-5
d_gene: TRBD2

CDR3nt: TGCAGTGCTACGAGACAGGGGGCGCAAACCGGGGAGCTGTTTTTT
CDR3aa: CSATRQGAQTGELFF
abundance: few
v_gene: TRBV20-1
len: 15
j_gene: TRBJ2-2
d_gene: TRBD1

CDR3nt: TGTGCCAGCAGCGTCTCTGTGGCCAGCGGGGGTTTCAGCAATGAGCAGTTCTTC
CDR3aa: CASSVSVASGGFSNEQFF
abundance: .
v_gene: TRBV9
len: 18
j_gene: TRBJ2-1
d_gene: TRBD2

CDR3nt: TGTGCCAGCAGCCGAGGACAGGGGGCGGAAGGCTACACCTTC
CDR3aa: CASSRGQGAEGYTF
abundance: .
v_gene: TRBV7-9
len: 14
j_gene: TRBJ1-2
d_gene: TRBD1

CDR3nt: TGCGCCAGCAGCTTGGTACTAGCGGGAGGCGGGGAGACCCAGTACTTC
CDR3aa: CASSLVLAGGGETQYF
abundance: .
v_gene: TRBV5-1
len: 16
j_gene: TRBJ2-5
d_gene: TRBD2

CDR3nt: TGCAGTGCACTAAACCCTAGCGGGGGCGCGGACGAGCAGTACTTC
CDR3aa: CSALNPSGGADEQYF
abundance: few
v_gene: TRBV20-1
len: 15
j_gene: TRBJ2-7
d_gene: TRBD2

CDR3nt: TGTGCCAGCAGTCGTTCGGACGCTTATGAAAAACTGTTTTTT
CDR3aa: CASSRSDAYEKLFF
abundance: .
v_gene: TRBV28
len: 14
j_gene: TRBJ1-4
d_gene: .

CDR3nt: TGTGCCAGCAGCCAAGTGTTCGGAACCCGGGGAGAGACCCAGTACTTC
CDR3aa: CASSQVFGTRGETQYF
abundance: few
v_gene: TRBV14
len: 16
j_gene: TRBJ2-5
d_gene: .

CDR3nt: TGTGCCAGCAGCTTAGATCTTGAACAGGGTTATAATTCACCCCTCCACTTT
CDR3aa: CASSLDLEQGYNSPLHF
abundance: .
v_gene: TRBV11-2
len: 17
j_gene: TRBJ1-6
d_gene: .

CDR3nt: TGTGCCAGCAGTTTTCGAGCGGGGGAGATCCAAGAGACCCAGTACTTC
CDR3aa: CASSFRAGEIQETQYF
abundance: .
v_gene: TRBV12-3/TRBV12-4
len: 16
j_gene: TRBJ2-5
d_gene: TRBD2

CDR3nt: TGTGCTAGCAGCCAGGCCGGGATCTACAATGAGCAGTTCTTC
CDR3aa: CASSQAGIYNEQFF
abundance: few
v_gene: TRBV7-2
len: 14
j_gene: TRBJ2-1
d_gene: .

CDR3nt: TGTGCCATCAGTGACCATACAAGGGGCGAACAGCCCCAGCATTTT
CDR3aa: CAISDHTRGEQPQHF
abundance: few
v_gene: TRBV10-3
len: 15
j_gene: TRBJ1-5
d_gene: .

CDR3nt: TGCGCCAGCAGCTTCCCAGGGACAGCCAACGAGCAGTACTTC
CDR3aa: CASSFPGTANEQYF
abundance: few
v_gene: TRBV5-1
len: 14
j_gene: TRBJ2-7
d_gene: TRBD1

CDR3nt: TGTGCCAGCAGCGTAGCCCAGGGACAGGGTTGGAGTGTCAAAAACATTCAGTACTTC
CDR3aa: CASSVAQGQGWSVKNIQYF
abundance: few
v_gene: TRBV11-3
len: 19
j_gene: TRBJ2-4
d_gene: TRBD1

CDR3nt: TGTGCCATAGCAGAGTATCGGTCTAGCTCCTACAATGAGCAGTTCTTC
CDR3aa: CAIAEYRSSSYNEQFF
abundance: few
v_gene: TRBV21-1
len: 16
j_gene: TRBJ2-1
d_gene: .

CDR3nt: TGCGCCAGCAGCCAATCTAGCAGCGTCTACAATGAGCAGTTCTTC
CDR3aa: CASSQSSSVYNEQFF
abundance: .
v_gene: TRBV4-3
len: 15
j_gene: TRBJ2-1
d_gene: .

CDR3nt: TGTGCCAGCAGTTACTCGGGGACAGTAGGGCACGAGCAGTACTTC
CDR3aa: CASSYSGTVGHEQYF
abundance: few
v_gene: TRBV6-2/TRBV6-3
len: 15
j_gene: TRBJ2-7
d_gene: TRBD1

CDR3nt: TGCGCCAGCAGCTTGAGGGCGGGAGGGAACACAGATACGCAGTATTTT
CDR3aa: CASSLRAGGNTDTQYF
abundance: .
v_gene: TRBV5-1
len: 16
j_gene: TRBJ2-3
d_gene: TRBD2

CDR3nt: TGTGCCACCAGGACTAGCGGGGTCGGGACCCAGTACTTC
CDR3aa: CATRTSGVGTQYF
abundance: .
v_gene: TRBV2
len: 13
j_gene: TRBJ2-5
d_gene: TRBD2

CDR3nt: TGTGCCAGCAGTACCGTCCCGGATACGCAGTATTTT
CDR3aa: CASSTVPDTQYF
abundance: .
v_gene: TRBV12-3/TRBV12-4
len: 12
j_gene: TRBJ2-3
d_gene: .

CDR3nt: TGCAGTGCTAGAGCGCCCCGGGACAGGGCTTCACCCCTCCACTTT
CDR3aa: CSARAPRDRASPLHF
abundance: .
v_gene: TRBV20-1
len: 15
j_gene: TRBJ1-6
d_gene: TRBD1

CDR3nt: TGTGCCAGCAGTTTGGACGGCTTGCAGCCCCAGCATTTT
CDR3aa: CASSLDGLQPQHF
abundance: few
v_gene: TRBV12-3/TRBV12-4
len: 13
j_gene: TRBJ1-5
d_gene: .

CDR3nt: TGTGCCAGCAGTGATTTAATAGTAGGACAGGGGGCCCAAGAGACCCAGTACTTC
CDR3aa: CASSDLIVGQGAQETQYF
abundance: few
v_gene: TRBV6-1
len: 18
j_gene: TRBJ2-5
d_gene: TRBD1

CDR3nt: TGCAGCGCGCATTTTGGGGGTACGCAGTATTTT
CDR3aa: CSAHFGGTQYF
abundance: .
v_gene: TRBV29-1
len: 11
j_gene: TRBJ2-3
d_gene: .

CDR3nt: TGCGCCAGCAGCTCTTTAGCGGGAGCAGATACGCAGTATTTT
CDR3aa: CASSSLAGADTQYF
abundance: few
v_gene: TRBV5-1
len: 14
j_gene: TRBJ2-3
d_gene: TRBD2

CDR3nt: TGTGCCAGCAGGGGGACTGGGGCCGGAAACACCATATATTTT
CDR3aa: CASRGTGAGNTIYF
abundance: few
v_gene: TRBV2
len: 14
j_gene: TRBJ1-3
d_gene: .

CDR3nt: TGTGCTAGTGGTTTGGCTACAGGGTCCGGGGAGCTGTTTTTT
CDR3aa: CASGLATGSGELFF
abundance: medium-sized
v_gene: TRBV12-5
len: 14
j_gene: TRBJ2-2
d_gene: .

CDR3nt: TGTGCCAGCTTCTCTCTAACGGGGGGGCCTGGTGAGCAGTTCTTC
CDR3aa: CASFSLTGGPGEQFF
abundance: .
v_gene: TRBV4-2
len: 15
j_gene: TRBJ2-1
d_gene: TRBD2

CDR3nt: TGCAGTGCTGGAAGGGGGTCATTTGGCTACACCTTC
CDR3aa: CSAGRGSFGYTF
abundance: once
v_gene: TRBV20-1
len: 12
j_gene: TRBJ1-2
d_gene: .

CDR3nt: TGCAGTGTCCTAAGGGCCCATATACCCTGCGAGCAGTACTTC
CDR3aa: CSVLRAHIPCEQYF
abundance: .
v_gene: TRBV20-1
len: 14
j_gene: TRBJ2-7
d_gene: .

CDR3nt: TGCAGCGTTGGGCGGCAGGGTGACGCCGGGGAGCTGTTTTTT
CDR3aa: CSVGRQGDAGELFF
abundance: .
v_gene: TRBV29-1
len: 14
j_gene: TRBJ2-2
d_gene: .

CDR3nt: TGTGCCAGCAGCCCAGCGGGGGGATTCTACGAGCAGTACTTC
CDR3aa: CASSPAGGFYEQYF
abundance: many
v_gene: TRBV28
len: 14
j_gene: TRBJ2-7
d_gene: TRBD2

CDR3nt: TGCAGTGCTAGAGATGCAGGGACCACCGGCGGCTACACCTTC
CDR3aa: CSARDAGTTGGYTF
abundance: .
v_gene: TRBV20-1
len: 14
j_gene: TRBJ1-2
d_gene: .

CDR3nt: TGTGCCAGCAGTAAGACTAGCGGGGGGAACATTCAGTACTTC
CDR3aa: CASSKTSGGNIQYF
abundance: .
v_gene: TRBV12-3/TRBV12-4
len: 14
j_gene: TRBJ2-4
d_gene: TRBD2

CDR3nt: TGCAGTGCTGCCCGGGACAGGGGGTACGAGCAGTACTTC
CDR3aa: CSAARDRGYEQYF
abundance: few
v_gene: TRBV20-1
len: 13
j_gene: TRBJ2-7
d_gene: TRBD1

CDR3nt: TGCAGTGCCGATAATCGTTACGAGCAGTACTTC
CDR3aa: CSADNRYEQYF
abundance: many
v_gene: TRBV20-1
len: 11
j_gene: TRBJ2-7
d_gene: .

CDR3nt: TGCGCCAGCAGCTTGGACCTGGCAGGCGCCTCCTACAATGAGCAGTTCTTC
CDR3aa: CASSLDLAGASYNEQFF
abundance: .
v_gene: TRBV5-1
len: 17
j_gene: TRBJ2-1
d_gene: .

CDR3nt: TGTGCCAGCAGTTCCCCGCGGAGTCCTCCTTTCTTT
CDR3aa: CASSSPRSPPFF
abundance: few
v_gene: TRBV6-2/TRBV6-3
len: 12
j_gene: TRBJ1-1
d_gene: .

CDR3nt: TGTGCCAGCAGCTTATTCCGGACAGGGATCTACGAGCAGTACTTC
CDR3aa: CASSLFRTGIYEQYF
abundance: .
v_gene: TRBV7-3
len: 15
j_gene: TRBJ2-7
d_gene: TRBD1

CDR3nt: TGTGCCAGCAGCTTAGAATGGGCGGGGGGGGATGAGCAGTTCTTC
CDR3aa: CASSLEWAGGDEQFF
abundance: few
v_gene: TRBV11-2
len: 15
j_gene: TRBJ2-1
d_gene: TRBD2

CDR3nt: TGCAGTGCTGCTTCCGACAGGGGGTATAATTCACCCCTCCACTTT
CDR3aa: CSAASDRGYNSPLHF
abundance: many
v_gene: TRBV20-1
len: 15
j_gene: TRBJ1-6
d_gene: TRBD1

CDR3nt: TGTGCCAGCAGCCAGAACAGGGGGCTTCAGCCCCAGCATTTT
CDR3aa: CASSQNRGLQPQHF
abundance: few
v_gene: TRBV3-1
len: 14
j_gene: TRBJ1-5
d_gene: TRBD1

CDR3nt: TGCAGTGCTAGATATGGGTCGGGAGAGACCCAGTACTTC
CDR3aa: CSARYGSGETQYF
abundance: many
v_gene: TRBV20-1
len: 13
j_gene: TRBJ2-5
d_gene: .

CDR3nt: TGTGCCAGCAGCCAAGATGACAGGGACGGATATAGCAATCAGCCCCAGCATTTT
CDR3aa: CASSQDDRDGYSNQPQHF
abundance: few
v_gene: TRBV3-1
len: 18
j_gene: TRBJ1-5
d_gene: TRBD1